The next 30 T cell receptor beta chains were all read from a single sample in a study of shared clonotypes between healthy human individuals. The data were produced by immunoSEQ multiplex PCR, yet TCRdb's version contains in-frame clones alone and is incomplete. Here the sample spans about 2.4 million clones, around 94% being singletons. The sequencing input was naive CD4+ T cells sorted from blood. The subset here: CD45RA+ positively selected. The receptors were gathered from a man aged 18 to 30 in good health.

This sequence joins TRBV6-1 and TRBJ1-5, with TRBD1 as a possible D gene (5 bases). CDR3 length: 15 amino acids. Germline V gene lookup returns CDR1 MNHNS and CDR2 SASEGT. V lost 5 bases, J lost 2 bases, and 13 bases lay in between. CDR3 DNA sequence: TGTGCCAGCAGTCCCTTTGGGGGGGGCAATCAGCCCCAGCATTTT. Amino acids: CASSPFGGGNQPQHF.

This chain uses TRBV28 with TRBJ2-1, with TRBD2 matching over 10 bases. With V trimmed by 9 bases and J by 3 bases, 2 bases remained unmatched. CDR1 is MDHEN and CDR2 is SYDVKM in the germline V gene. CDR3 length equals 13 residues. CDR3 protein: CASWTSGYNEQFF. In DNA form, the CDR3 reads TGTGCCAGTTGGACTAGCGGCTACAATGAGCAGTTCTTC.

The chain employs TRBV2 and TRBJ2-2; 7 nucleotides line up with TRBD1. CDR1 and CDR2 (germline): SNHLY, FYNNEI. The V gene end was trimmed by 7 bases and the J gene end by 6 bases; junction bases not matched to a gene: 2. This CDR3 comprises 12 residues. In nucleotides, the CDR3 is TGTGCCAGCACTCAGGGGGCCGGGGAGCTGTTTTTT. Translation gives CASTQGAGELFF.

The V call is TRBV5-6, the J call TRBJ2-1, with 10 bases lining up with TRBD2. V was pared by 4 bases and J by 8 bases, with 12 bases of the junction left unmatched. Germline V gene sequence: CDR1 SGHDT, CDR2 YYEEEE. There are 16 residues in the CDR3. Here the CDR3 reads CASSRWRAGGPHEQFF. The CDR3 DNA sequence: TGTGCCAGCAGCCGGTGGCGAGCGGGGGGGCCCCATGAGCAGTTCTTC.

This rearrangement joins TRBV21-1 to TRBJ1-3; TRBD1, as called in the table, went unchecked against the DNA. TRBV21-1 is assigned pseudogene status. The CDR3 covers 17 residues. CDR3 amino acids: CASSNLPDRGPGNTIYF. The CDR3 coding sequence is TGTGCCAGCAGCAACCTGCCCGACAGGGGGCCTGGAAACACCATATATTTT.

The chain carries TRBV18 and TRBJ2-7, with TRBD1 matching 10 bases. Germline CDR1 KGHSH, CDR2 LQKENI. Losses at the gene ends were 3 bases for V and 5 bases for J; bases not matched to a gene: 7. This CDR3 is built from 15 residues. The CDR3: CASSPLTGGAHEQYF. In DNA, the CDR3 is TGTGCCAGCTCACCCTTGACAGGGGGCGCGCACGAGCAGTACTTC.

The rearrangement links TRBV28 to TRBJ1-1; D may be TRBD1 (5 bases). Looked up from germline, CDR1 is MDHEN and CDR2 is SYDVKM. This CDR3 contains 14 residues. Trimming removed 5 bases at V and 4 bases at J, with 14 bases between. In nucleotides, the CDR3 is TGTGCCAGCAGTCGGGGGGGTGTTGGCACTGAAGCTTTCTTT. It yields the protein CASSRGGVGTEAFF.

The V and J genes are TRBV19 and TRBJ2-2; the match to TRBD2 covers 8 bases. V lost 5 bases and J lost 4; bases outside the gene matches: 12. The germline gives CDR1 LNHDA, CDR2 SQIVND (reference sequence). This CDR3 region has 17 residues. The CDR3 is CASSPTALLAATGELFF. The CDR3 nucleotides read TGTGCCAGTAGTCCCACCGCCCTACTAGCGGCCACCGGGGAGCTGTTTTTT. Filled out from reference TRBV19 and TRBJ2-2, the complete variable domain reads DGGITQSPKYLFRKEGQNVTLSCEQNLNHDAMYWYRQDPGQGLRLIYYSQIVNDFQKGDIAEGYSVSREKKESFPLTVTSAQKNPTAFYLCASSPTALLAATGELFFGEGSRLTVL.

With respect to this clone: This sample includes further DNA sequences coding for the same CDR3. The chain links TRBV5-1 to TRBJ2-5; D gene ambiguous. The CDR3 contains 14 residues. Per germline, CDR1 SGHRS and CDR2 YFSETQ. Trimming pared 4 bases from V and 2 bases from J, leaving 12 bases between. The CDR3 is CASSLASSQETQYF. CDR3 sequence (DNA): TGCGCCAGCAGCCTGGCTTCTAGTCAAGAGACCCAGTACTTC.

Notes on this clone: This CDR3 is also generated by other DNA sequences in the sample. This chain connects TRBV10-3 to TRBJ1-1; D is ambiguous. CDR3 length: 13 residues. Trimming stripped 0 bases from V and 4 bases from J, with 6 bases between. Germline V CDR1 and CDR2: ENHRY, SYGVKD. CDR3 region: CAISESVVTEAFF. The CDR3 bases are TGTGCCATCAGTGAGTCGGTGGTCACTGAAGCTTTCTTT.

The gene calls are TRBV7-3 and TRBJ2-3; tentative D call: TRBD1 (6 bases). CDR1 SGHTA and CDR2 FQGTGA come from the germline V gene. This CDR3 spans 19 amino acids. The germline V and J ends were trimmed by 4 bases and 0 bases, with 23 bases remaining between them. CDR3 region: CASSSPSDSRNTSTDTQYF. In nucleotides, the CDR3 is TGTGCCAGCAGCTCGCCCTCGGACAGCCGAAACACTAGCACAGATACGCAGTATTTT.

This chain uses TRBV5-1 with TRBJ2-7; 10 nucleotides align to TRBD2. Germline values: CDR1 SGHRS, CDR2 YFSETQ. CDR3 length: 15 amino acids. Germline trimming cut 5 bases from V and 1 base from J; bases unmatched to any gene: 6. Here the CDR3 reads CASRGLAGASYEQYF. CDR3 DNA sequence: TGCGCCAGCAGAGGGCTAGCGGGAGCGTCCTACGAGCAGTACTTC.

This clone came up once. The V and J genes are TRBV5-4 and TRBJ2-2, with TRBD1 matching 10 bases. Losses at the gene ends were 4 bases for V and 5 bases for J; bases not matched to a gene: 5. The CDR3 sequence is 15 residues long. CDR1 and CDR2 (germline): SGHNT, YYREEE (reference sequence). CDR3 loop: CASSRGTGVTGELFF. The DNA of the CDR3 is TGTGCCAGCAGCCGGGGGACAGGGGTTACCGGGGAGCTGTTTTTT.

This clone was observed once. The chain employs TRBV5-1 and TRBJ2-2; TRBD1 aligns across 8 bases. Germline CDR1 and CDR2: SGHRS and YFSETQ. The CDR3 runs 19 residues. V was clipped by 0 bases and J by 4 bases; unmatched bases: 14. For the CDR3, the DNA is TGCGCCAGCAGCTTGGCTAATTTAGACAGGGGCGGCGGCACCGGGGAGCTGTTTTTT. Residues: CASSLANLDRGGGTGELFF.

With respect to this clone: This specimen includes other DNA sequences encoding the same CDR3. The rearrangement uses TRBV6-1 and TRBJ2-7; either TRBD1 or TRBD2 may fit D (5 bases each). This CDR3 spans 14 amino acids. V was pared by 5 bases and J by 1 base, with 12 bases between. CDR1 is MNHNS and CDR2 is SASEGT in the germline V gene. The CDR3 protein is CASSSGTPSYEQYF. The CDR3 region has the DNA TGTGCCAGCAGTTCGGGGACGCCTTCCTACGAGCAGTACTTC.

This chain uses TRBV7-9 with TRBJ1-3; tentatively, D is TRBD1 (5 bases). The CDR3 is 16 residues long. V lost 0 bases and J 2 bases, leaving 11 bases between the germline ends. CDR1 SEHNR and CDR2 FQNEAQ come from the germline V gene (reference sequence). The CDR3 DNA is TGTGCCAGCAGCTTAGCGCTAGGGGTAACTGGAAACACCATATATTTT. This translates into CASSLALGVTGNTIYF.

V is TRBV18 and J is TRBJ1-6, with D tentatively TRBD1 (5 bases). This CDR3 contains 18 residues. Trimming stripped 0 bases from V and 0 bases from J, with 12 bases between. The germline CDR1 and CDR2 sequences are KGHSH and LQKENI. The CDR3 reads CASSPPPGISSYNSPLHF. Here the CDR3 DNA reads TGTGCCAGCTCACCACCTCCAGGGATTAGCTCCTATAATTCACCCCTCCACTTT. Variable domain in full (rest from reference TRBV18 and TRBJ1-6): NAGVMQNPRHLVRRRGQEARLRCSPMKGHSHVYWYRQLPEEGLKFMVYLQKENIIDESGMPKERFSAEFPKEGPSILRIQQVVRGDSAAYFCASSPPPGISSYNSPLHFGNGTRLTVT.

The chain is built from TRBV9 and TRBJ2-5; 8 positions agree with TRBD2. J lost 2 bases, V lost 3 bases, and 9 bases had no gene match. CDR1 and CDR2 (germline): SGDLS, YYNGEE. CDR3 size: 16 residues. CDR3 protein: CASSGGASGLQETQYF. CDR3 coding DNA: TGTGCCAGCAGCGGGGGCGCTAGCGGGCTACAAGAGACCCAGTACTTC.

Notes on this clone: Other DNA variants within this sample encode the same CDR3. The chain carries TRBV6-6 and TRBJ2-7; D is possibly TRBD1 (6 bases). Trimming took off 4 bases at V and 2 bases at J, with 9 bases between the two ends. Germline-derived CDR1 and CDR2 are MNHNY and SVGAGI (reference sequence). This CDR3 region has 13 residues. CDR3 nucleotides: TGTGCCAGCAGTTTGACAGGTACCTACGAGCAGTACTTC. This encodes CASSLTGTYEQYF.

V gene TRBV5-4 combines with J gene TRBJ2-3; TRBD2 aligns across 8 bases. Germline CDR1 SGHNT, CDR2 YYREEE (reference sequence). The CDR3 length is 14 residues. The junction had 5 bases not matched to a gene; V was cut back by 4 bases and J by 4 bases. CDR3: CASSPGLGADTQYF. CDR3 sequence (DNA): TGTGCCAGCAGCCCGGGACTAGGTGCAGATACGCAGTATTTT.

V gene TRBV11-2 combines with J gene TRBJ1-6, with D uncertain. This CDR3 spans 19 amino acids. Germline lookup yields CDR1 SGHAT and CDR2 FQNNGV. The V and J ends lost 5 bases and 5 bases respectively, with 25 bases between them. The CDR3: CASSPTAAPRTAHNSPLHF. CDR3 nucleotides: TGTGCCAGCAGCCCAACCGCCGCCCCCAGGACGGCCCATAATTCACCCCTCCACTTT.

The chain has TRBV30 and TRBJ1-2; a weak D match, TRBD1 (6 bases). Germline CDR1 reads GTSNPN; CDR2 reads SVGIG (reference sequence). V was cut by 1 base and J by 8 bases, with 20 bases left in between. The CDR3 has 15 residues. The CDR3 loop is CAWSGGRATGYGYTF. The CDR3 DNA is TGTGCCTGGAGTGGGGGCAGGGCCACAGGGTACGGCTACACCTTC.

This clone was found once. The chain has TRBV2 and TRBJ2-7; no reliable D call. The CDR3 covers 12 residues. The ends were cut back, 8 bases at V and 3 bases at J, with 11 bases in the middle. Germline CDR1 SNHLY, CDR2 FYNNEI. The CDR3 loop is CASGRSFYEQYF. The CDR3 region has the DNA TGTGCCAGCGGCAGGAGTTTCTACGAGCAGTACTTC.

The V and J genes are TRBV27 and TRBJ1-1; D perhaps matches TRBD1 (6 bases). The V and J ends lost 7 bases and 5 bases respectively, with 14 bases between them. The CDR3 has 13 amino acids. Germline V gives CDR1 MNHEY, CDR2 SMNVEV (reference sequence). CDR3 DNA: TGTGCCAGCAAGGGGGGCCAAGGAACTGAAGCTTTCTTT. This sequence encodes CASKGGQGTEAFF.

The chain joins TRBV7-2 to TRBJ1-4, with TRBD1 as a possible D gene (6 bases). V was trimmed by 5 bases and J by 8 bases, leaving 18 bases between them. Per the germline V gene, CDR1 is SGHTA and CDR2 is FQGNSA. The CDR3 runs to 15 residues. The CDR3: CASSVQRGGGEKLFF. Written as DNA, the CDR3 is TGTGCCAGCAGCGTACAGAGAGGGGGAGGGGAAAAACTGTTTTTT.

This chain uses TRBV6-5 with TRBJ1-2; D is possibly TRBD1 (6 bases). The CDR3 totals 13 residues. V lost 5 bases to trimming and J lost 4 bases, with 11 bases between them. Looked up from germline, CDR1 is MNHEY and CDR2 is SVGAGI. The CDR3 loop reads CASSRTVFYGYTF. Written as DNA, the CDR3 is TGTGCCAGCAGTCGGACAGTGTTCTATGGCTACACCTTC.

This clone was seen only a few times. The chain joins TRBV7-2 to TRBJ1-1; D is possibly TRBD1 (5 bases). CDR3 size: 15 residues. Germline values: CDR1 SGHTA, CDR2 FQGNSA. V was cut by 5 bases and J by 6 bases, with 19 bases left in between. The DNA of the CDR3 is TGTGCCAGCAGCCCGGGGGTCTGGGAGATCTCTGAAGCTTTCTTT. Translating it yields CASSPGVWEISEAFF.

The table lists this clone with a few counts. The sample has other DNA sequences that encode this CDR3 too. V gene TRBV10-3 combines with J gene TRBJ1-4; D is uncertain. V lost 0 bases, J lost 5 bases, and 4 bases lay in between. CDR3 size: 13 residues. CDR1 is ENHRY, CDR2 SYGVKD, per germline. The DNA for the CDR3 is TGTGCCATCAGTGAGTCCCGGAATGAAAAACTGTTTTTT. Amino acids: CAISESRNEKLFF.

This chain connects TRBV7-2 to TRBJ2-5, with D unclear. Germline values: CDR1 SGHTA, CDR2 FQGNSA. V was cut by 5 bases and J by 5 bases, with 12 bases left in between. The CDR3 runs to 13 residues. CDR3 loop: CASSPRVVETQYF. The DNA of the CDR3 is TGTGCCAGCAGCCCAAGAGTCGTGGAGACCCAGTACTTC.

The V call is TRBV19, the J call TRBJ2-2; 8 bases are a match to TRBD1. Trimming took 8 bases from V and 5 from J; bases not matched to a gene: 7. This CDR3 region has 14 residues. CDR1 and CDR2 (germline): LNHDA, SQIVND (reference sequence). This CDR3 reads CASGVTGVTGELFF. CDR3 in DNA: TGTGCCAGTGGAGTGACAGGGGTGACCGGGGAGCTGTTTTTT.